This T cell receptor beta chain stems from a study of cytomegalovirus exposure and HLA in healthy donors. Study-level information: Sequencing of about 179 million T cells in an earlier analysis found roughly 120 million unique TCR beta sequences. Inside one of the first data releases sat around 77 million unique TCRs taken from HLA-typed donors.

This clone is a singleton in its sample. The antigen remains unidentified. PCR employed 60 Vbeta and 13 Jbeta primers. Method: immunoSEQ multiplex PCR; TCRdb's copy keeps in-frame clones and lacks some. This table has about 62,000 clones, roughly 77% appearing once. Regarding the study as a whole: Presence/absence analyses assumed roughly uniform sequencing depth across donors, which may not hold. Judged likely to be a sequencing artifact was a cluster of highly shared sequence variants.

The CDR3 covers 16 residues. V shed 4 bases and J shed 3 bases, with 19 bases lying between them. The germline V gene has CDR1 MNHEY and CDR2 SMNVEV (reference sequence). The rearrangement uses TRBV27 and TRBJ2-7, with D perhaps TRBD2 (5 bases). The clonotype originates from a woman aged 25 to 39 in good health and CMV-seronegative. Sequencing input: PBMCs. Written as DNA, the CDR3 is TGTGCCAGCAGTTCCCCCCCCAGCGGCTATTACTACGAGCAGTACGTC. Amino acid sequence: CASSSPPSGYYYEQYV.